This TCR beta chain is from a study of T cell responses to AZD1222 COVID-19 vaccine. Assay: immunoSEQ multiplex PCR; the TCRdb copy retains only in-frame clones and omits some. The data contain approximately 220,000 clones, about 92% of them seen just once; the ten biggest clones take up about 1%. Study observations and caveats: Vaccine-related CD4 TCRs covered spike, predominating at 160-218 and 743-854. Most donors were white British and more were female, and clonal diversity was possibly underestimated. Sampling captured repertoires only after the peak T cell response. The breadth and depth of Spike-specific TCRs increased once two AZD1222 doses had been given.

This clone was seen a handful of times. Its target is not known. The CDR3 runs to 16 residues. Germline V gene lookup returns CDR1 SGHTA and CDR2 FQGNSA. Trimming removed 2 bases at V and 5 bases at J, with 18 bases between. The rearrangement uses TRBV7-2 and TRBJ1-1, with D unclear. The TCR sequence derives from an adult in good health. Sequenced here: peripheral blood, sampled on day 0 of MenACWY control vaccination. The CDR3 DNA is TGTGCCAGCAGCTTATTAGCCCAGAGAGCAGGAACTGAAGCTTTCTTT. Encoded protein: CASSLLAQRAGTEAFF.